The 27 T cell receptor beta chains in this list originate from one sample, sequenced in a study of monozygotic twins with inflammatory bowel disease. For each CDR3 protein, TCRdb gives one entry from its re-call of the 5' RACE reads, without DNA. There are 330,000 or so distinct CDR3 sequences in the sample, with 2% to 2.5% held by the top ten. Specimen: blood. All receptors derive from a human donor with ulcerative colitis or Crohn's disease, or a healthy co-twin of an affected twin (not recorded which).

This CDR3 is CASSLREGGDTQYF. V is TRBV12-3 or TRBV12-4 and J is TRBJ2-3; with no DNA, the TCRdb D assignment of TRBD2 cannot be verified. CDR3 length: 14 amino acids.

This chain connects TRBV5-5 to TRBJ2-1; TCRdb designates TRBD1, a call that cannot be tested without DNA. Germline CDR1 is SGHKS and CDR2 is YYEKEE (reference sequence). The CDR3 loop spans 16 amino acids. CDR3: CASSGNWDRDHNEQFF.

V usage is TRBV12-3 or TRBV12-4 and J usage is TRBJ1-1; TCRdb calls TRBD1, which cannot be checked without DNA. The CDR3 runs 17 residues. CDR3 sequence reads: CASSFRTGYRLGTEAFF.

V usage is TRBV28 and J usage is TRBJ1-2; lacking DNA, the TRBD1 call made by TCRdb goes unchecked. Germline CDR1 MDHEN, CDR2 SYDVKM. The CDR3 consists of 14 residues. CDR3 residues: CASSFRQGNYGYTF.

The V and J genes are TRBV20-1 and TRBJ1-4; the TCRdb call, TRBD1, lacks DNA for checking. This CDR3 has 15 amino acids. Germline V gene lookup returns CDR1 DFQATT and CDR2 SNEGSKA (reference sequence). This chain's CDR3 is CSASVPARGNEKLFF.

The chain uses TRBV27 and TRBJ1-1. The CDR3 covers 16 residues. In germline, CDR1 is MNHEY, CDR2 SMNVEV (reference sequence). The CDR3 protein is CASTSSPFGLHTEAFF.

The chain links TRBV5-1 to TRBJ2-4; TCRdb outputs TRBD1, but without DNA this stays unchecked. Germline loops: CDR1 SGHRS, CDR2 YFSETQ. The CDR3 spans 18 residues. CDR3 amino acids: CASSLGTGGPQAKNIQYF. Full variable domain (remainder filled in from reference TRBV5-1 and TRBJ2-4): KAGVTQTPRYLIKTRGQQVTLSCSPISGHRSVSWYQQTPGQGLQFLFEYFSETQRNKGNFPGRFSGRQFSNSRSEMNVSTLELGDSALYLCASSLGTGGPQAKNIQYFGAGTRLSVL.

The chain joins TRBV5-1 to TRBJ1-1. Germline values: CDR1 SGHRS, CDR2 YFSETQ. The CDR3 spans 13 residues. The CDR3 reads CASSANINTEAFF.

The chain couples TRBV15 to TRBJ1-1; lacking DNA, the TRBD1 call made by TCRdb goes unchecked. Germline V CDR1 and CDR2: LNHNV, YYDKDF (reference sequence). The CDR3 runs to 13 residues. The CDR3 here is CATSSPSRTEAFF.

The rearrangement joins TRBV19 to TRBJ1-4; TCRdb designates TRBD1, a call that cannot be tested without DNA. CDR3 length equals 14 residues. Per germline, CDR1 LNHDA and CDR2 SQIVND (reference sequence). The CDR3 region is CASRGTGESEKLFF.

The V gene is TRBV2, the J gene TRBJ1-2; TCRdb indicates TRBD1, and absent DNA this call remains unverified. CDR1 and CDR2 from the germline V gene are SNHLY and FYNNEI. This CDR3 spans 14 amino acids. This CDR3 reads CASTSRTYSYGYTF.

The chain combines TRBV29-1 with TRBJ2-3; TCRdb designates TRBD2, a call that cannot be tested without DNA. Germline assignment: CDR1 SQVTM and CDR2 ANQGSEA. The CDR3 contains 15 residues. CDR3 sequence reads: CSVLLTSRGTDTQYF.

J is TRBJ2-1 and V is TRBV4-3; without DNA, the TCRdb call of TRBD1 cannot be checked. This CDR3 has 14 amino acids. Germline V gives CDR1 LGHNA, CDR2 YSLEER. The CDR3: CASSQDQGLGGQFF.

The rearrangement links TRBV21-1 to TRBJ2-5; lacking DNA, the TRBD1 call made by TCRdb goes unchecked. TRBV21-1 is a known pseudogene. The CDR3 runs 12 residues. The CDR3 spells CASHQGFETQYF.

V and J are TRBV19 and TRBJ1-1. CDR1 LNHDA and CDR2 SQIVND come from the germline V gene (reference sequence). The CDR3 covers 15 residues. CDR3 in amino acids: CASSIDLWGRTEAFF.

V gene TRBV6-2 or TRBV6-3 combines with J gene TRBJ2-1; TCRdb selects TRBD2, and the lack of DNA leaves this call unchecked. The CDR3 is made up of 15 amino acids. Germline V lookup: CDR1 MNHEY, CDR2 SVGEGT. CDR3: CASTEHSGGNNEQFF.

V gene TRBV5-1 combines with J gene TRBJ2-2; no DNA is available, so the TRBD2 call from TCRdb remains unchecked. Germline CDR1 is SGHRS and CDR2 is YFSETQ. CDR3 length: 16 residues. The CDR3 region is CASSPRLAANTGELFF.

This CDR3 reads CASKADSSYNEQFF. The chain uses TRBV6-2 or TRBV6-3 and TRBJ2-1. Germline assignment: CDR1 MNHEY and CDR2 SVGEGT. The length of the CDR3 is 14 residues.

V and J are TRBV29-1 and TRBJ2-5; TCRdb's D gene call, TRBD2, goes unchecked for lack of DNA. From germline, CDR1 is SQVTM and CDR2 ANQGSEA. The CDR3 length is 14 residues. This CDR3 is CSVQTSGREETQYF.

The chain links TRBV20-1 to TRBJ2-3; there is no DNA to check the TCRdb D call of TRBD1. This CDR3 spans 15 amino acids. Germline V gene data show CDR1 as DFQATT and CDR2 as SNEGSKA (reference sequence). The CDR3 loop reads CSARYDRPSTDTQYF.

The chain couples TRBV7-8 to TRBJ2-1; TCRdb designates TRBD2, a call that cannot be tested without DNA. Germline V gives CDR1 SGHVS, CDR2 FQNEAQ. The CDR3 spans 15 residues. Here the CDR3 reads CASSLEGLGYNEQFF.

V usage is TRBV29-1 and J usage is TRBJ2-7; TCRdb's assignment of TRBD1 cannot be checked, as there is no DNA. Germline assignment: CDR1 SQVTM and CDR2 ANQGSEA. CDR3 length: 14 residues. The CDR3 spells CSVVALGTIYEQYF.

The chain employs TRBV5-1 and TRBJ2-1; TCRdb's D call, TRBD2, is unchecked because there is no DNA. Per germline, CDR1 SGHRS and CDR2 YFSETQ. The CDR3 runs to 14 residues. The CDR3 is CASSPGTSGAEQFF.

V is TRBV10-3 and J is TRBJ2-3; absent DNA, TCRdb's TRBD1 call cannot be checked. Germline CDR1 is ENHRY and CDR2 is SYGVKD. This CDR3 is built from 16 residues. CDR3 sequence: CAISEPYAPGTDTQYF.

The CDR3 protein is CSASGAGYGYTF. The chain joins TRBV20-1 to TRBJ1-2; TCRdb's D call of TRBD1 is untestable without DNA. This CDR3 region has 12 residues. Germline CDR1 is DFQATT and CDR2 is SNEGSKA (reference sequence).

The V and J genes are TRBV20-1 and TRBJ2-7; TCRdb reports TRBD1, a call that lacks DNA to check it against. The CDR3 is made up of 12 amino acids. Germline V gene sequence: CDR1 DFQATT, CDR2 SNEGSKA (reference sequence). CDR3 sequence reads: CSARRDTHEQYF.

The V gene is TRBV4-1, the J gene TRBJ2-7; TCRdb selects TRBD1, and the lack of DNA leaves this call unchecked. The CDR3 spans 14 residues. Germline loops: CDR1 MGHRA, CDR2 YSYEKL. The CDR3 is CASSLAGRRYEQYF.